The 13 T cell receptor beta chains below all came from one sample that was sequenced in a study of response to subunit inactivated influenza vaccine. TCRdb reprocessed the RT-PCR reads via MiXCR and lists one record per CDR3 protein. The data contain hundreds of thousands of distinct CDR3 sequences, 12% of them singletons. Sample: non-naive T cells sorted from PBMCs, taken approximately 15 days before vaccination. The receptors derive from a man aged 45 to 65 who received an inactivated influenza vaccine.

In its sample, this clonotype was seen many times. The chain couples TRBV7-9 to TRBJ2-1, with D perhaps matching TRBD2 (6 bases). Trimming removed 5 bases from V and 10 bases from J, with 18 bases in between. This CDR3 has 14 residues. Germline lookup yields CDR1 SEHNR and CDR2 FQNEAQ (reference sequence). CDR3 nucleotide sequence: TGTGCCAGCAGCCCCCCTGGGGGGATAGGGGAGCAGTTCTTC. This sequence encodes CASSPPGGIGEQFF.

This clonotype was found many times. The genes are TRBV7-8 and TRBJ2-3; TRBD2 aligns across 14 bases. V trimming: 6 bases; J trimming: 4 bases; junction bases outside the gene matches: 9. The CDR3 loop spans 17 amino acids. The germline gives CDR1 SGHVS, CDR2 FQNEAQ. This chain's CDR3 is CASRAGTSGSRADTQYF. The CDR3 bases are TGTGCCAGCAGAGCCGGGACTAGCGGGAGTAGGGCAGATACGCAGTATTTT. The entire variable domain, with the rest obtained from reference TRBV7-8 and TRBJ2-3, is as follows: GAGVSQSPRYKVAKRGQDVALRCDPISGHVSLFWYQQALGQGPEFLTYFQNEAQLDKSGLPSDRFFAERPEGSVSTLKIQRTQQEDSAVYLCASRAGTSGSRADTQYFGPGTRLTVL.

The CDR3 reads CASSPGPSQETQYF. The DNA of the CDR3 is TGTGCCAGCAGCCCGGGACCTTCACAAGAGACCCAGTACTTC. J is TRBJ2-5 and V is TRBV7-3, with D perhaps TRBD1 or TRBD2 (5 bases each). Germline-derived CDR1 and CDR2 are SGHTA and FQGTGA. Trimming took 5 bases from V and 2 from J, leaving 12 bases between them. This CDR3 is built from 14 residues.

In its sample, this clonotype was seen many times. The chain is built from TRBV28 and TRBJ2-2; D unclear. Germline V CDR1 and CDR2: MDHEN, SYDVKM. Trimming left V 10 bases short and J 0 bases short, with 9 bases between. The CDR3 length is 13 residues. The CDR3 loop is CATRRTNTGELFF. DNA of the CDR3: TGTGCCACCCGACGTACGAACACCGGGGAGCTGTTTTTT.

This clonotype was observed a few times. Germline and junction disagree at one end, which may indicate a read error. The chain is built from TRBV3-1 and TRBJ1-2; possibly TRBD1 for D (5 bases). CDR3 size: 15 residues. CDR1 and CDR2 (germline): LGHDT, YNNKEL (reference sequence). CDR3 in amino acids: CASSQGNGGAYGYTF. In nucleotides, the CDR3 is TGTGCCAGCAGCCAAGGAAACGGAGGGGCCTATGGTTACACCTTC.

V gene TRBV28 combines with J gene TRBJ2-1; 13 nucleotides match TRBD2. The length of the CDR3 is 17 residues. Germline lookup yields CDR1 MDHEN and CDR2 SYDVKM. V lost 7 bases and J lost 0; bases outside the gene matches: 6. The CDR3 spells CASKLAGGPSSYNEQFF. CDR3 DNA: TGTGCCAGCAAACTAGCGGGAGGGCCGAGCTCCTACAATGAGCAGTTCTTC.

This clonotype was found many times. This rearrangement joins TRBV12-3 or TRBV12-4 to TRBJ2-2; no firm D call. Trimming cost V 5 bases and J 8 bases, with 12 bases left between them. The CDR3 loop spans 13 amino acids. The DNA for the CDR3 is TGTGCCAGCAGTCAGGTTCTCGCGGGGGAGCTGTTTTTT. The encoded protein is CASSQVLAGELFF.

The chain carries TRBV24-1 and TRBJ2-5; TRBD1 matches at 8 bases. The CDR3 has 16 residues. Germline CDR1 reads KGHDR; CDR2 reads SFDVKD. The trim removed 4 bases at V and 2 bases at J, leaving 8 bases unmatched. The CDR3, as DNA: TGTGCCACCAGTGACACCGGACAGGGAGGACAAGAGACCCAGTACTTC. Amino acids: CATSDTGQGGQETQYF.

This clonotype was seen only a few times. The gene calls are TRBV20-1 and TRBJ2-1; D uncertain. The CDR3 has 14 residues. In germline, CDR1 is DFQATT, CDR2 SNEGSKA (reference sequence). Trimming left V 1 base short and J 4 bases short, with 11 bases between. The CDR3, as DNA: TGCAGTGCTAGAGTTGACTCGTCTTACAATGAGCAGTTCTTC. It codes for CSARVDSSYNEQFF.

This clonotype was seen only a few times. This rearrangement joins TRBV11-2 to TRBJ2-3; TRBD2 matches 11 bases. The V segment lost 1 base and the J segment 1 base; nucleotides outside the gene matches: 10. CDR3 length: 19 amino acids. Per the germline V gene, CDR1 is SGHAT and CDR2 is FQNNGV. The CDR3 protein is CASSLVLLAGGSGTDTQYF. In DNA form, the CDR3 reads TGTGCCAGCAGCTTAGTTCTTCTAGCGGGAGGCTCCGGCACAGATACGCAGTATTTT. Drawing the rest from reference TRBV11-2 and TRBJ2-3, the complete variable domain is EAGVAQSPRYKIIEKRQSVAFWCNPISGHATLYWYQQILGQGPKLLIQFQNNGVVDDSQLPKDRFSAERLKGVDSTLKIQPAKLEDSAVYLCASSLVLLAGGSGTDTQYFGPGTRLTVL.

The chain is built from TRBV4-3 and TRBJ2-7; D is unresolved. The CDR3 is 13 residues long. CDR1 and CDR2 (germline): LGHNA, YSLEER. Trimming left V 0 bases short and J 6 bases short, with 9 bases between. The CDR3 DNA follows: TGCGCCAGCAGCCAAGATATGGGGTCCGAGCAGTACTTC. As protein: CASSQDMGSEQYF.

This clonotype appeared a single time. V gene TRBV11-1 combines with J gene TRBJ2-6; D is perhaps TRBD1 (6 bases). This CDR3 comprises 13 residues. Germline-derived CDR1 and CDR2 are SGHAT and FQDESV (reference sequence). Trimming left V 3 bases short and J 8 bases short, with 8 bases between. Here the CDR3 reads CASSFQGSNVLTF. The CDR3, as DNA: TGTGCCAGCAGCTTCCAGGGGTCCAACGTCCTGACTTTC.

V gene TRBV11-1 combines with J gene TRBJ2-1; maybe TRBD2 (6 bases). V lost 1 base to trimming and J lost 6 bases, with 13 bases between them. CDR1 and CDR2 (germline): SGHAT, FQDESV (reference sequence). This CDR3 is built from 15 residues. The CDR3 is CASSLGERAVNEQFF. CDR3 DNA sequence: TGTGCCAGCAGCTTAGGTGAGCGGGCCGTCAATGAGCAGTTCTTC.